This TCR beta chain was found in a study of T cells after yellow fever vaccination. Overall study findings and caveats: Post-booster reappearance was seen for most primary-vaccination clones (about 96% CD4, 75% to 90% CD8).

Trimming removed 4 bases from V and 1 base from J, with 10 bases in between. The CDR3 is 14 amino acids. In germline, CDR1 is LGHNA, CDR2 YNFKEQ. The 5'RACE template-switching step produced TCR cDNA and added a universal primer site and UMIs. TCRdb re-analysed the 5' RACE reads in MiXCR, keeping a single row per CDR3 protein. The data contain 150,000 to 200,000 distinct CDR3 sequences, 5.5% to 8% of them singletons. This clonotype was recorded many times. The antigen remains undetermined. The gene calls are TRBV4-2 and TRBJ2-5, with D perhaps matching TRBD2 (6 bases). This TCR was recovered from a man in his late teens or twenties who received the YFV17D yellow fever vaccine. Sequenced here: CD4+ T cells sorted from PBMCs, sampled on the day of the first yellow fever vaccination. The CDR3 nucleotides are TGTGCCAGCAGCCGAGGACTAACCCAAGAGACCCAGTACTTC. As protein: CASSRGLTQETQYF.